This T cell receptor beta chain was observed in a study of blood T cell repertoires in COVID-19. This clone was recorded only once. TCRdb's table, derived via immunoSEQ multiplex PCR, lists solely in-frame clones and lacks some. The sample has about 360,000 clones, more than 85% seen once. This CDR3 comprises 13 residues. Germline-derived CDR1 and CDR2 are LGHDT and YNNKEL (reference sequence). Between the trimmed V and J ends, which lost 5 bases and 9 bases, there was a span of 15 bases. The V and J genes are TRBV3-1 (or the pseudogene TRBV3-2) and TRBJ2-3, with D perhaps TRBD2 (5 bases). The specimen sequenced was peripheral blood. The receptor comes from a human donor in a cohort sampled during active COVID-19. CDR3 protein: CASSSIQLETQYF. The CDR3 region has the DNA TGTGCCAGCAGCTCGATCCAACTAGAGACGCAGTATTTT.